What follows describes a single T cell receptor (beta chain). Its antigen is not identified. The V gene's germline CDR1 is LNHDA and CDR2 SQIVND (reference sequence). The CDR3 contains 15 residues. V gave up 4 bases and J gave up 2 bases; unmatched junction bases: 8. This specimen belongs to a study of cytomegalovirus exposure and HLA in healthy donors. Study-wide context: Early released data had about 80 million unique TCRs, all coming from HLA-typed donors. Study-level points and caveats: The analysis excluded some indistinguishable V segments, including TRBV6-2 and TRBV6-3.

Researchers ran the PCR with 60 Vbeta and 13 Jbeta primers. This table comes from immunoSEQ multiplex PCR, and its TCRdb copy is limited to in-frame clones, with some not included. The sample contains 75,000 to 90,000 clones, 70% to 85% of which appear only once. The sequenced material came from PBMCs. This sequence originates from a man aged 25 to 45 in good health and CMV-seropositive. This rearrangement joins TRBV19 to TRBJ2-7, with 7 bases that match TRBD2. The CDR3 sequence is CASSTGPGRPYEQYF. CDR3 in DNA: TGTGCCAGTAGTACAGGGCCCGGGAGGCCCTACGAGCAGTACTTC.